The 26 T cell receptor beta chains reported below all come from one sample, sequenced in a study of T cell changes during pregnancy in multiple sclerosis. Assay used: immunoSEQ multiplex PCR; TCRdb lists only in-frame clones, some missing. The table shows approximately 38,000 clones, with roughly 94% occurring only once. The sample here was peripheral blood, taken in the third trimester of pregnancy. Receptors originate from a female donor with multiple sclerosis, enrolled in a pregnancy study.

The V call is TRBV7-9, the J call TRBJ1-6; D remains unclear. Germline CDR1 and CDR2: SEHNR and FQNEAQ (reference sequence). There are 14 residues in the CDR3. V lost 5 bases to trimming and J lost 9 bases, with 14 bases between them. The CDR3 DNA follows: TGTGCCAGCAGCCCTGGCGGGCTTCTTTCACCCCTCCACTTT. The encoded protein is CASSPGGLLSPLHF.

This chain links TRBV6-5 with TRBJ1-2; 9 nucleotides agree with TRBD1. The CDR3 sequence is 15 residues long. The ends lost 5 bases at V and 5 bases at J; junction bases unmatched: 9. From germline, CDR1 is MNHEY and CDR2 SVGAGI. CDR3 sequence reads: CASSMGQGFRYGYTF. For the CDR3, the DNA is TGTGCCAGCAGTATGGGACAGGGATTTAGGTATGGCTACACCTTC.

The chain has TRBV5-4 and TRBJ2-3; 9 bases align to TRBD2. Looked up from germline, CDR1 is SGHNT and CDR2 is YYREEE (reference sequence). The CDR3 is 16 amino acids. Germline trimming cut 4 bases from V and 8 bases from J; bases unmatched to any gene: 14. CDR3 residues: CASSPSGTSRRVTQYF. The CDR3 nucleotides are TGTGCCAGCAGCCCCTCCGGGACTAGCAGGAGGGTTACGCAGTATTTT.

The V gene is TRBV30, the J gene TRBJ2-2, with 10 bases matching TRBD2. The CDR3 covers 18 residues. Unmatched junction bases numbered 13, after V lost 0 bases and J lost 6 bases. CDR1 and CDR2 (germline): GTSNPN, SVGIG (reference sequence). DNA for the CDR3: TGTGCCTGGAGTGTACGCCCAGAACGAGCGGGAGGGCCCGGGGAGCTGTTTTTT. Its translation: CAWSVRPERAGGPGELFF.

The chain is built from TRBV6-5 and TRBJ1-6; D possibly corresponds to TRBD1 (5 bases). V dropped 0 bases and J dropped 14 bases, with 20 bases sitting between them. Germline V gene data show CDR1 as MNHEY and CDR2 as SVGAGI. This CDR3 has 16 amino acids. The CDR3 here is CASSYSRARSIQALHF. The CDR3 coding sequence is TGTGCCAGCAGTTACTCCAGGGCCAGGAGCATCCAGGCCCTCCACTTT.

The rearrangement links TRBV28 to TRBJ2-7; TRBD2 aligns across 14 bases. Germline values: CDR1 MDHEN, CDR2 SYDVKM. V dropped 6 bases and J dropped 1; count of bases not matched to a gene: 14. This CDR3 has 19 amino acids. CDR3 DNA sequence: TGTGCCAGCAGGGGGGTGACTAGCGGGAGGGCCGTAATATCCTACGAGCAGTACTTC. It yields the protein CASRGVTSGRAVISYEQYF.

V and J are TRBV6-5 and TRBJ2-5; 8 bases align to TRBD2. The CDR3 is made up of 15 amino acids. After removal of 2 bases from V and 5 bases from J, the junction contained 7 bases not matched to a gene. The germline V gene encodes CDR1 MNHEY and CDR2 SVGAGI. CDR3 region: CASSYAGGATETQYF. The CDR3 region has the DNA TGTGCCAGCAGTTACGCCGGGGGGGCCACGGAGACCCAGTACTTC.

CDR3 sequence: CASAQGAYEQYF. The CDR3 DNA follows: TGCGCCAGCGCCCAAGGGGCCTACGAGCAGTACTTC. This chain links TRBV5-1 with TRBJ2-7, with D perhaps matching TRBD1 (5 bases). Trimming stripped 7 bases from V and 2 bases from J, with 10 bases between. The CDR3 runs to 12 residues. Germline-derived CDR1 and CDR2 are SGHRS and YFSETQ.

The chain employs TRBV19 and TRBJ2-7; 9 bases align to TRBD1. This CDR3 is 15 amino acids long. Germline values: CDR1 LNHDA, CDR2 SQIVND (reference sequence). Unmatched junction bases numbered 9, after V lost 5 bases and J lost 4 bases. The chain's CDR3 is CASSEPGQGRYEQYF. The CDR3 DNA follows: TGTGCCAGTAGTGAGCCGGGACAGGGAAGGTACGAGCAGTACTTC. The full variable domain, with the rest looked up from reference TRBV19 and TRBJ2-7, is DGGITQSPKYLFRKEGQNVTLSCEQNLNHDAMYWYRQDPGQGLRLIYYSQIVNDFQKGDIAEGYSVSREKKESFPLTVTSAQKNPTAFYLCASSEPGQGRYEQYFGPGTRLTVT.

This clone was recorded only once. This chain links TRBV7-8 with TRBJ2-3; possibly TRBD1 for D (5 bases). The CDR3 is made up of 14 amino acids. CDR1 and CDR2 (germline): SGHVS, FQNEAQ. V was shortened by 1 base and J by 2 bases, with 7 bases between the two germline ends. CDR3 in amino acids: CASSLEDTTDTQYF. As DNA, the CDR3 is TGTGCCAGCAGCTTAGAGGACACCACAGATACGCAGTATTTT. Filled out from reference TRBV7-8 and TRBJ2-3, the complete variable domain reads GAGVSQSPRYKVAKRGQDVALRCDPISGHVSLFWYQQALGQGPEFLTYFQNEAQLDKSGLPSDRFFAERPEGSVSTLKIQRTQQEDSAVYLCASSLEDTTDTQYFGPGTRLTVL.

V and J are TRBV18 and TRBJ1-1, with a weak D call TRBD1 (5 bases). The CDR3 has 16 amino acids. V lost 4 bases and J lost 4, with 19 bases in between. The germline gives CDR1 KGHSH, CDR2 LQKENI. DNA of the CDR3: TGTGCCAGCTCACTACCACCTCCAGGGATAGTCACTGAAGCTTTCTTT. Amino acid sequence: CASSLPPPGIVTEAFF.

The genes are TRBV28 and TRBJ2-3, with D possibly being TRBD1 (6 bases). With 5 bases removed from V and 2 bases from J, the gap between germline ends came to 14 bases. Germline V CDR1 and CDR2: MDHEN, SYDVKM. This CDR3 is 15 amino acids long. In nucleotides, the CDR3 is TGTGCCAGCAGTCTGACAGGCAAACCCACAGATACGCAGTATTTT. It is translated as CASSLTGKPTDTQYF.

For the CDR3, the DNA is TGCAGCGTTGGCCGAGAGAGCACAGGGAACACTGAAGCTTTCTTT. Encoded protein: CSVGRESTGNTEAFF. The chain couples TRBV29-1 to TRBJ1-1; D may be TRBD1 (5 bases). Germline CDR1 and CDR2: SQVTM and ANQGSEA. The CDR3 totals 15 residues. Trimming took off 4 bases at V and 1 base at J, with 16 bases between the two ends.

The chain recombines TRBV28 with TRBJ2-1; 7 bases map to TRBD1. Germline V gives CDR1 MDHEN, CDR2 SYDVKM. The CDR3 spans 13 residues. V dropped 8 bases and J dropped 6; count of bases not matched to a gene: 7. The CDR3 DNA sequence: TGTGCCAGCGACCTCGACAGGGTCAATGAGCAGTTCTTC. It translates to CASDLDRVNEQFF.

This chain connects TRBV7-2 to TRBJ1-4; TRBD1 matches at 9 bases. Germline loops: CDR1 SGHTA, CDR2 FQGNSA. V shed 1 base, J shed 8 bases, and the junction held 5 bases outside the gene matches. The CDR3 is made up of 15 amino acids. The CDR3 reads CASSLGTGVGEKLFF. The CDR3 bases are TGTGCCAGCAGCTTAGGGACAGGGGTCGGAGAAAAACTGTTTTTT.

This chain uses TRBV7-2 with TRBJ2-1; D call uncertain. This CDR3 has 12 residues. With 8 bases removed from V and 0 bases from J, the gap between germline ends came to 5 bases. Germline CDR1 is SGHTA and CDR2 is FQGNSA. Here the CDR3 DNA reads TGTGCCAGCGCGGCCTCCTACAATGAGCAGTTCTTC. As protein: CASAASYNEQFF.

This clone has only one observation. The gene calls are TRBV27 and TRBJ1-3, with D possibly matching TRBD1 (5 bases). The germline gives CDR1 MNHEY, CDR2 SMNVEV (reference sequence). V was clipped by 4 bases and J by 2 bases, with 12 bases between them. The CDR3 loop spans 15 amino acids. The CDR3 reads CASSYQGKTGNTIYF. The CDR3 DNA sequence: TGTGCCAGCAGTTATCAGGGTAAAACTGGAAACACCATATATTTT.

This rearrangement joins TRBV6-1 to TRBJ2-2; the D is unclear. The CDR3 runs to 15 residues. Germline V CDR1 and CDR2: MNHNS, SASEGT. The ends were cut back, 1 base at V and 3 bases at J, with 9 bases in the middle. The CDR3 protein is CASSEGERDTGELFF. CDR3 nucleotides: TGTGCCAGCAGTGAAGGAGAGCGTGACACCGGGGAGCTGTTTTTT.

This chain links TRBV27 with TRBJ1-2; 8 bases fit TRBD1. CDR1 and CDR2 from the germline V gene are MNHEY and SMNVEV (reference sequence). V was pared by 8 bases and J by 0 bases, with 14 bases of the junction left unmatched. The CDR3 covers 17 residues. CDR3 in amino acids: CASGRDRRWETNYGYTF. In nucleotides, the CDR3 is TGTGCCAGCGGCCGGGACAGGCGATGGGAGACTAACTATGGCTACACCTTC.

The chain uses TRBV6-5 and TRBJ1-1; D remains unclear. V lost 5 bases and J 2 bases, leaving 12 bases between the germline ends. The CDR3 sequence is 14 residues long. The germline gives CDR1 MNHEY, CDR2 SVGAGI. CDR3 amino acids: CASSQTKENTEAFF. The CDR3 DNA follows: TGTGCCAGCAGTCAGACAAAAGAAAACACTGAAGCTTTCTTT.

The chain has TRBV6-1 and TRBJ2-7, with D maybe TRBD1 (5 bases). Germline values: CDR1 MNHNS, CDR2 SASEGT. V was pared by 3 bases and J by 3 bases, with 12 bases between. CDR3 length: 14 amino acids. The CDR3 DNA is TGTGCCAGCAGTGACAGGGCTTCACACTACGAGCAGTACTTC. It yields the protein CASSDRASHYEQYF.

Only one count was recorded for this clone. V gene TRBV7-3 combines with J gene TRBJ2-6; tentatively, D is TRBD2 (5 bases). The CDR3 covers 15 residues. In germline, CDR1 is SGHTA, CDR2 FQGTGA. V lost 2 bases and J lost 4, with 9 bases in between. Here the CDR3 DNA reads TGTGCCAGCAGCTTATGGGGAGCCGGGGCCAACGTCCTGACTTTC. Amino acids: CASSLWGAGANVLTF.

The rearrangement joins TRBV30 to TRBJ1-5; D is perhaps TRBD1 (6 bases). The CDR3 length is 14 residues. The V and J ends lost 2 bases and 5 bases respectively, with 13 bases between them. CDR1 GTSNPN and CDR2 SVGIG come from the germline V gene (reference sequence). In nucleotides, the CDR3 is TGTGCCTGGAGTAGATCAGGGGTAGATCAGCCCCAGCATTTT. This translates into CAWSRSGVDQPQHF.

As DNA, the CDR3 is TGTGCCAGCAGCCAAGAGCCTAGCGGGTTTCCCTACGAGCAGTACTTC. Protein product: CASSQEPSGFPYEQYF. The rearrangement links TRBV4-2 to TRBJ2-7; 8 nucleotides agree with TRBD2. V was pared by 0 bases and J by 2 bases, with 6 bases of the junction left unmatched. Per the germline V gene, CDR1 is LGHNA and CDR2 is YNFKEQ. This CDR3 has 16 amino acids.

The gene calls are TRBV6-6 and TRBJ1-1; maybe TRBD1 (6 bases). Per germline, CDR1 MNHNY and CDR2 SVGAGI (reference sequence). CDR3 length: 13 amino acids. V was trimmed by 7 bases and J by 3 bases, leaving 12 bases between them. DNA of the CDR3: TGTGCCAGCAACACAGGGTTCGACACTGAAGCTTTCTTT. This codes for CASNTGFDTEAFF.

The rearrangement joins TRBV7-8 to TRBJ2-7; 7 bases agree with TRBD1. The CDR3 has 14 amino acids. Germline V lookup: CDR1 SGHVS, CDR2 FQNEAQ. V gave up 5 bases and J gave up 2 bases; unmatched junction bases: 6. This chain's CDR3 is CASSTNRGPYEQYF. The CDR3 nucleotides read TGTGCCAGCAGCACGAACAGGGGCCCCTACGAGCAGTACTTC.